This T cell receptor beta chain originates from a study of blood T cell repertoires in COVID-19. Germline trimming cut 2 bases from V and 1 base from J; bases unmatched to any gene: 3. The length of the CDR3 is 15 residues. In germline, CDR1 is SGHTA, CDR2 FQGTGA. Original methodology: Scientists estimated how many nucleated cells there were by amplifying reference gene primers. Produced via immunoSEQ multiplex PCR; TCRdb's table is partial and in-frame only. V and J calls and clone size are those listed in that table; D and trimming were worked out from the DNA. The sample holds about 230,000 clones, approximately 80% seen once.

The receptor was derived from a woman of 80 years or more with COVID-19, enrolled during active disease. The sample comprised peripheral blood. The chain couples TRBV7-3 to TRBJ2-5, with 8 nucleotides matching TRBD1. In DNA, the CDR3 is TGTGCCAGCAGCTTAGGGGACAGGCTCCAAGAGACCCAGTACTTC. This translates into CASSLGDRLQETQYF.